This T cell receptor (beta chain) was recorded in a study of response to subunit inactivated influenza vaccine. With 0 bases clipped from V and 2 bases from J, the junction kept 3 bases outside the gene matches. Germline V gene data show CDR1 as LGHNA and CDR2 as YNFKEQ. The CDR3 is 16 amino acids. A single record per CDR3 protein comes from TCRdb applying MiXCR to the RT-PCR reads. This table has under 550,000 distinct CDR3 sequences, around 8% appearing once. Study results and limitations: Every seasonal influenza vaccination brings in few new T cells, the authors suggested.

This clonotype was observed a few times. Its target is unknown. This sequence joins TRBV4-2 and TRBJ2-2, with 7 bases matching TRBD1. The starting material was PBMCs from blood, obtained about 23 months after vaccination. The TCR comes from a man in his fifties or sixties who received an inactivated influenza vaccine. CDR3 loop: CASSQDGQVNTGELFF. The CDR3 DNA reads TGTGCCAGCAGCCAAGACGGACAGGTCAACACCGGGGAGCTGTTTTTT.